Shown below are 8 T cell receptor beta chains from a single sample sequenced in a study of CD8+CD57+ T cells in acquired aplastic anemia. Those patients picked for sequencing had displayed CD8+CD57+ cell expansion on flow cytometry. For CDR3 and TCR beta VDJ profiling, genomic DNA was the template used. TCRdb redid the calling of the reads with MiXCR, one entry per CDR3 protein. The sample records 450,000 to 600,000 distinct CDR3 sequences, around a third being singletons. The specimen sequenced was sorted CD4+, CD8+, or CD8+CD57+ T cells (not recorded which) from PBMCs. The receptors were gathered from a human donor with aplastic anemia.

This chain uses TRBV29-1 with TRBJ2-2; TRBD2 agrees at 8 bases. V lost 7 bases, J lost 6 bases, and 19 bases stayed unmatched. Per the germline V gene, CDR1 is SQVTM and CDR2 is ANQGSEA. The CDR3 is made up of 17 amino acids. CDR3 amino acids: CSDRPGTSSVNPGELFF. The CDR3, as DNA: TGCAGCGACCGTCCCGGGACTAGTTCAGTCAACCCCGGGGAGCTGTTTTTT.

This clonotype has ten or more counts. CDR3 in DNA: TGCGCCAGCAGTACAGGAAACTCTGGAAACACCATATATTTT. This gives the protein CASSTGNSGNTIYF. The rearrangement joins TRBV10-1 to TRBJ1-3; D possibly corresponds to TRBD1 (5 bases). The CDR3 spans 14 residues. Germline V lookup: CDR1 WNHNN, CDR2 SYGVQD (reference sequence). V lost 5 bases, J lost 0 bases, and 8 bases lay in between.

A word on this clonotype: Given a much more abundant clone one base away, this may be a read error. This chain uses TRBV20-1 with TRBJ2-3; the match to TRBD2 covers 11 bases. Germline V lookup: CDR1 DFQATT, CDR2 SNEGSKA (reference sequence). The CDR3 contains 15 residues. Germline trimming cut 2 bases from V and 8 bases from J; bases unmatched to any gene: 9. Here the CDR3 DNA reads TGCAGTGCTAGACCTAGCGGGAGGAGGGCAGGTACGCAGTATTTT. It yields the protein CSARPSGRRAGTQYF.

This clonotype was recorded many times. In nucleotides, the CDR3 is TGTGCCAGTAGTAAACAGGCAGTAGAAGAGACCCAGTACTTC. Its protein is CASSKQAVEETQYF. This rearrangement joins TRBV19 to TRBJ2-5, with a tentative D call TRBD1 (5 bases). Trimming took off 4 bases at V and 3 bases at J, with 12 bases between the two ends. This CDR3 spans 14 amino acids. Per germline, CDR1 LNHDA and CDR2 SQIVND (reference sequence).

This clonotype was seen once. This could be a read error, since a much larger clone is one nucleotide away. The CDR3 DNA is TGTGCCAGCAGCTTCAGTCTAGCGGGAAACACAGATACGCAGTATTTT. It is translated as CASSFSLAGNTDTQYF. The V gene is TRBV11-1, the J gene TRBJ2-3; 9 nucleotides match TRBD2. Per the germline V gene, CDR1 is SGHAT and CDR2 is FQDESV (reference sequence). Trimming cost V 3 bases and J 2 bases; bases outside gene matches: 6. This CDR3 region has 16 residues.

Regarding this clonotype: A junction end diverges from the germline sequence, so it may reflect a read error. This sequence joins TRBV2 and TRBJ2-2; TRBD2 aligns across 7 bases. From germline, CDR1 is SNHLY and CDR2 FYNNEI. This CDR3 contains 17 residues. CDR3 amino acids: CASSEFSLAANTGGLFF. For the CDR3, the DNA is TGTGCCAGCAGTGAATTTAGTCTAGCGGCGAACACCGGGGGGCTGTTTTTT. The entire variable domain, with the rest obtained from reference TRBV2 and TRBJ2-2, is as follows: EPEVTQTPSHQVTQMGQEVILRCVPISNHLYFYWYRQILGQKVEFLVSFYNNEISEKSEIFDDQFSVERPDGSNFTLKIRSTKLEDSAMYFCASSEFSLAANTGGLFFGEGSRLTVL.

A remark on this clonotype: At one boundary the junction diverges from the germline segment, which might be a read error. The chain links TRBV10-1 to TRBJ1-6; D not certain. The CDR3 covers 14 residues. The germline V gene has CDR1 WNHNN and CDR2 SYGVQD (reference sequence). For the CDR3, the DNA is TGCGCCAGCAGTGAGTGGCCAGGCAATTCGCCCCTCCACTTT. Its protein product is CASSEWPGNSPLHF.

The chain joins TRBV7-2 to TRBJ2-2, with 8 bases matching TRBD1. V lost 3 bases to trimming and J lost 4 bases; unmatched junction nucleotides: 4. Germline CDR1 SGHTA, CDR2 FQGNSA. The CDR3 consists of 15 residues. CDR3 sequence: CASSFPQGATGELFF. In nucleotides, the CDR3 is TGTGCCAGCAGCTTCCCTCAGGGGGCCACCGGGGAGCTGTTTTTT.